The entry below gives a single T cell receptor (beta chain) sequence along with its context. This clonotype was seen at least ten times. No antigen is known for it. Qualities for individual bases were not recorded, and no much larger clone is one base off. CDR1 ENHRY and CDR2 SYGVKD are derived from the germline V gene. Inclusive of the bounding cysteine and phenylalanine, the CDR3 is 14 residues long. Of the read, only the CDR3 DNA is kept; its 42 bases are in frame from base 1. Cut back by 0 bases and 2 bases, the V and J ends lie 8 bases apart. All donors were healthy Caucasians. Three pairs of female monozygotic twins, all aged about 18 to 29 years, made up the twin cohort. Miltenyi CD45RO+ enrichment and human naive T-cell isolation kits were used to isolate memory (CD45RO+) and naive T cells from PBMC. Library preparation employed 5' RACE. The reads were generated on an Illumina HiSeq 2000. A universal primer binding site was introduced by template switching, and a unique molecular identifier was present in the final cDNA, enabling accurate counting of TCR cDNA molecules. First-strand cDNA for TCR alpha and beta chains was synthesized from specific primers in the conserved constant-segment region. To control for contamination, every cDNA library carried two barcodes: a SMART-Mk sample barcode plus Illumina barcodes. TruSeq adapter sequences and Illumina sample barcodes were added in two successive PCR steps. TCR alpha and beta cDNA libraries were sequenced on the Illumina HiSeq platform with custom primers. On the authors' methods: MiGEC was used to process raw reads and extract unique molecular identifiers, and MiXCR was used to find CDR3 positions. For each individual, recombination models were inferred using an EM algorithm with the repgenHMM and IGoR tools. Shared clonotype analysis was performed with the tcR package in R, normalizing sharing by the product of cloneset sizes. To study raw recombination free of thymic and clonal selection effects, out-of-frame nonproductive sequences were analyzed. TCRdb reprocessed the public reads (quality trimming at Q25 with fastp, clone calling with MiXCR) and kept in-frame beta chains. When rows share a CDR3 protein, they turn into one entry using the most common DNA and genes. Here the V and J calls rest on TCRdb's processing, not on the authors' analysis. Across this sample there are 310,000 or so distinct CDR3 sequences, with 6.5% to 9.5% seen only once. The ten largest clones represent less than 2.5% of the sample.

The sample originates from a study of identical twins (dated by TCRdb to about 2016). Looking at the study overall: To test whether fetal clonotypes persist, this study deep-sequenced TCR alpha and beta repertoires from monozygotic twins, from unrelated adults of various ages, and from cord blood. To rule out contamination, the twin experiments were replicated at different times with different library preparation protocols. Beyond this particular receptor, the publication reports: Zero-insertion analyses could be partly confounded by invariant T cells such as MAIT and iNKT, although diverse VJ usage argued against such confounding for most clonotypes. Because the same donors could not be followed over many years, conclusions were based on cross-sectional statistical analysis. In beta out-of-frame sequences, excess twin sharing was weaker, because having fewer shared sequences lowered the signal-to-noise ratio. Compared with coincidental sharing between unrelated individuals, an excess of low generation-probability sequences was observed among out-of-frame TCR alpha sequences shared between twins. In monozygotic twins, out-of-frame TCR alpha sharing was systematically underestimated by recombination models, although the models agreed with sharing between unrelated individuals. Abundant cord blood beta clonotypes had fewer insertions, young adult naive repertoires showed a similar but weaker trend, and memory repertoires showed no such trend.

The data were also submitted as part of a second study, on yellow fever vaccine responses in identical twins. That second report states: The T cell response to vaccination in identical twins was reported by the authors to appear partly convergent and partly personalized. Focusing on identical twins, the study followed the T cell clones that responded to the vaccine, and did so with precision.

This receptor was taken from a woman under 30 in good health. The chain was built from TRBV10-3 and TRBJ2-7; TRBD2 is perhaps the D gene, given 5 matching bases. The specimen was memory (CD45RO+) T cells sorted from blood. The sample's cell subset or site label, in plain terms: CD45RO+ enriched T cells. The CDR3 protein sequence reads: CAISESTRTYEQYF. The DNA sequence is TGTGCCATCAGTGAGTCCACTAGAACCTACGAGCAGTACTTC.